These 6 T cell receptor beta chains were all obtained from the same sample, sequenced in a study of T cell responses to AZD1222 COVID-19 vaccine. TCRdb's table, derived via immunoSEQ multiplex PCR, lists solely in-frame clones and lacks some. Of roughly 120,000 clones in the sample, approximately 90% are singletons; the top ten hold 6% to 9%. Sequencing used peripheral blood, obtained 28 days after the second AZD1222 dose. Receptors originate from an adult who received the AZD1222 COVID-19 vaccine.

The J gene is TRBJ2-5, the V gene TRBV7-9; the D gene is possibly TRBD2 (6 bases). The CDR3 has 15 residues. From germline, CDR1 is SEHNR and CDR2 FQNEAQ (reference sequence). V lost 2 bases, J lost 4 bases, and 14 bases lay in between. CDR3 in DNA: TGTGCCAGCAGCTTATCGTCCCGGGGGTCAGAGACCCAGTACTTC. Translation gives CASSLSSRGSETQYF.

The chain is built from TRBV27 and TRBJ1-2; D is ambiguous. The germline CDR1 and CDR2 sequences are MNHEY and SMNVEV (reference sequence). V was cut by 6 bases and J by 1 base, with 18 bases left in between. The CDR3 has 16 amino acids. CDR3 amino acids: CASSIDGAGFNYGYTF. In DNA form, the CDR3 reads TGTGCCAGCAGCATCGACGGCGCGGGGTTTAACTATGGCTACACCTTC.

The chain uses TRBV4-1 and TRBJ1-1; 7 bases map to TRBD1. Trimming took 0 bases from V and 3 from J; bases not matched to a gene: 7. This CDR3 spans 16 amino acids. The germline gives CDR1 MGHRA, CDR2 YSYEKL. The CDR3 nucleotides are TGCGCCAGCAGCCAAGACCCCGGGCAGGGGGACACTGAAGCTTTCTTT. Its protein is CASSQDPGQGDTEAFF.

The rearrangement links TRBV27 to TRBJ2-5; TRBD1 agrees at 8 bases. The CDR3 is made up of 13 amino acids. The V segment lost 4 bases and the J segment 5 bases; nucleotides outside the gene matches: 3. Germline CDR1 is MNHEY and CDR2 is SMNVEV (reference sequence). CDR3 DNA sequence: TGTGCCAGCAGTTCTGGACAGGGCGAGACCCAGTACTTC. Translating gives CASSSGQGETQYF.

The rearrangement uses TRBV3-1 (or the pseudogene TRBV3-2) and TRBJ2-2; D ambiguous. V was trimmed by 1 base and J by 3 bases, leaving 6 bases between them. Germline loops: CDR1 LGHDT, CDR2 YNNKEL (reference sequence). The CDR3 totals 14 residues. The CDR3 loop is CASSQVTDTGELFF. Written as DNA, the CDR3 is TGTGCCAGCAGCCAAGTAACAGACACCGGGGAGCTGTTTTTT.

A note on this clone: Sequence at one end of the junction differs from germline and may be a read error. This rearrangement joins TRBV7-7 to TRBJ2-5; D perhaps matches TRBD1 (5 bases). The CDR3 is 13 residues long. The germline V gene encodes CDR1 SSHAT and CDR2 FNYEAQ (reference sequence). In DNA form, the CDR3 reads TGTGCTAGCAGCTCAGGGAACCAAGAGACCCAGTACTTC. It yields the protein CASSSGNQETQYF.